The next 15 T cell receptor beta chains were all read from a single sample in a study of response to subunit inactivated influenza vaccine. TCRdb reanalysed the RT-PCR reads using MiXCR and keeps one entry per CDR3 protein. Among about 300,000 distinct CDR3 sequences listed, 21% were seen once. The sample was PBMCs from blood, taken approximately 20 months after vaccination. Source of these receptors: a man aged 50 to 69 who received an inactivated influenza vaccine.

V and J are TRBV7-2 and TRBJ2-3, with 9 bases fitting TRBD1. CDR3 length equals 16 residues. Germline CDR1 SGHTA, CDR2 FQGNSA. The ends lost 0 bases at V and 4 bases at J; junction bases unmatched: 5. CDR3: CASSLATTGGSDTQYF. As DNA, the CDR3 is TGTGCCAGCAGCTTAGCAACTACAGGGGGCTCAGATACGCAGTATTTT.

J is TRBJ2-3 and V is TRBV5-1; perhaps TRBD1 as D (6 bases). The CDR3 consists of 15 residues. Trimming removed 5 bases from V and 4 bases from J, with 17 bases in between. Germline CDR1 is SGHRS and CDR2 is YFSETQ. The CDR3 sequence is CASRFGLRGSDTQYF. CDR3 in DNA: TGCGCCAGCAGGTTTGGATTAAGGGGGTCAGATACGCAGTATTTT.

This clonotype came up a few times. The gene calls are TRBV20-1 and TRBJ1-1; no clear D gene. Looked up from germline, CDR1 is DFQATT and CDR2 is SNEGSKA (reference sequence). CDR3 length equals 12 residues. V was cut by 0 bases and J by 10 bases, with 12 bases left in between. DNA of the CDR3: TGCAGTGCTAGAGATCGGGGAGGCCGAGCTTTCTTT. Translated: CSARDRGGRAFF.

This clonotype was seen only a few times. The genes are TRBV20-1 and TRBJ2-7; the D gene is possibly TRBD2 (7 bases). This CDR3 spans 13 amino acids. Germline CDR1 DFQATT, CDR2 SNEGSKA (reference sequence). V was cut by 6 bases and J by 3 bases, with 15 bases left in between. This chain's CDR3 is CSARGGSGYEQYF. CDR3 DNA sequence: TGCAGTGCCAGGGGCGGGAGCGGCTACGAGCAGTACTTC.

The J gene is TRBJ1-1, the V gene TRBV6-2 or TRBV6-3; D uncertain. CDR3 length: 15 residues. V was shortened by 0 bases and J by 0 bases, with 8 bases between the two germline ends. The V gene's germline CDR1 is MNHEY and CDR2 SVGEGT. This chain's CDR3 is CASSYSGSMNTEAFF. DNA of the CDR3: TGTGCCAGCAGTTACTCGGGCTCCATGAACACTGAAGCTTTCTTT.

The chain links TRBV5-5 to TRBJ1-6, with a tentative D call TRBD1 (5 bases). The V end lost 3 bases, the J end lost 8 bases, and 15 bases lay between the germline ends. Germline-derived CDR1 and CDR2 are SGHKS and YYEKEE (reference sequence). The CDR3 is made up of 15 amino acids. The CDR3 sequence is CASSSLGTGDSPLHF. CDR3 bases: TGTGCCAGCAGCTCCCTCGGGACGGGGGATTCACCCCTCCACTTT.

A few counts support this clonotype. The DNA of the CDR3 is TGTGCCAGCTCACCCCTAGCGGGTTACAATGAGCAGTTCTTC. It encodes CASSPLAGYNEQFF. This chain connects TRBV18 to TRBJ2-1, with TRBD2 matching 8 bases. The J segment lost 4 bases and the V segment lost 3 bases, leaving 2 bases of the junction unmatched. Germline V gene sequence: CDR1 KGHSH, CDR2 LQKENI. This CDR3 contains 14 residues. Looking up the rest from reference TRBV18 and TRBJ2-1 gives the full variable domain: NAGVMQNPRHLVRRRGQEARLRCSPMKGHSHVYWYRQLPEEGLKFMVYLQKENIIDESGMPKERFSAEFPKEGPSILRIQQVVRGDSAAYFCASSPLAGYNEQFFGPGTRLTVL.

The chain links TRBV7-9 to TRBJ1-6; TRBD1 might be the D (5 bases). This CDR3 is 13 amino acids long. Germline CDR1 SEHNR, CDR2 FQNEAQ (reference sequence). The V gene lost 2 bases and the J gene lost 10 bases, with 9 bases spanning the gap. CDR3 nucleotides: TGTGCCAGCAGCTTAAAGGGGAACTCACCCCTCCACTTT. It encodes CASSLKGNSPLHF.

This clonotype was picked up a small number of times. This sequence joins TRBV5-1 and TRBJ2-7; 10 nucleotides match TRBD1. Germline values: CDR1 SGHRS, CDR2 YFSETQ. This CDR3 region has 15 residues. Trimming at V came to 4 bases and at J to 7 bases, leaving 11 bases not matched to a gene. CDR3 nucleotide sequence: TGCGCCAGCAGCCCCGTGACCAGACAGGGGGCGGAGCAGTACTTC. Translated, it gives CASSPVTRQGAEQYF.

The chain employs TRBV11-2 and TRBJ1-4; maybe TRBD1 (5 bases). The CDR3 is 16 residues long. Germline CDR1 and CDR2: SGHAT and FQNNGV. The V gene lost 4 bases and the J gene lost 1 base, with 13 bases spanning the gap. The CDR3 sequence is CASSSPQGRTNEKLFF. For the CDR3, the DNA is TGTGCCAGCAGCTCCCCTCAGGGAAGAACTAATGAAAAACTGTTTTTT.

This clonotype showed up just a few times. The chain has TRBV5-1 and TRBJ1-2; 8 bases match TRBD1. V shed 6 bases and J 4 bases; nucleotides not matched to a gene: 14. CDR3 length equals 16 residues. Germline CDR1 is SGHRS and CDR2 is YFSETQ. As DNA, the CDR3 is TGCGCCAGCACGCCAGCTGGGACAGGCCTTCGCTATGGCTACACCTTC. Protein product: CASTPAGTGLRYGYTF.

This clonotype was observed a handful of times. The chain links TRBV6-1 to TRBJ1-3, with unresolved D. CDR1 is MNHNS, CDR2 SASEGT, per germline. The V gene lost 0 bases and the J gene lost 1 base, with 4 bases spanning the gap. The CDR3 loop spans 14 amino acids. CDR3 in amino acids: CASSEAGSGNTIYF. In nucleotides, the CDR3 is TGTGCCAGCAGTGAAGCGGGATCTGGAAACACCATATATTTT.

A word on this clonotype: A much larger clone differs from this one at a single base, so this may be a read error. The chain uses TRBV15 and TRBJ1-1, with D perhaps TRBD1 (6 bases). The CDR3 runs 15 residues. Germline loops: CDR1 LNHNV, CDR2 YYDKDF (reference sequence). The CDR3 here is CATGRDLAGDTEAFF. The CDR3, as DNA: TGTGCCACCGGCAGAGACCTCGCAGGGGACACTGAAGCTTTCTTT. Together with reference TRBV15 and TRBJ1-1, the CDR3 gives the full variable domain: DAMVIQNPRYQVTQFGKPVTLSCSQTLNHNVMYWYQQKSSQAPKLLFHYYDKDFNNEADTPDNFQSRRPNTSFCFLDIRSPGLGDTAMYLCATGRDLAGDTEAFFGQGTRLTVV.

The V gene is TRBV15, the J gene TRBJ2-7; D could derive from TRBD1 or TRBD2 (6 bases each). V was pared by 4 bases and J by 6 bases, with 19 bases between. CDR1 is LNHNV and CDR2 is YYDKDF in the germline V gene (reference sequence). This CDR3 has 15 residues. The CDR3 DNA follows: TGTGCCACCAGCACGGGGGCTGGAGGTTTGGGCGAGCAGTACTTC. Protein product: CATSTGAGGLGEQYF. The full variable domain, with the rest looked up from reference TRBV15 and TRBJ2-7, is DAMVIQNPRYQVTQFGKPVTLSCSQTLNHNVMYWYQQKSSQAPKLLFHYYDKDFNNEADTPDNFQSRRPNTSFCFLDIRSPGLGDTAMYLCATSTGAGGLGEQYFGPGTRLTVT.

The rearrangement uses TRBV28 and TRBJ2-2; 7 nucleotides match TRBD1. The CDR3 spans 15 residues. The ends lost 5 bases at V and 7 bases at J; junction bases unmatched: 10. Germline V gene lookup returns CDR1 MDHEN and CDR2 SYDVKM. The CDR3 region has the DNA TGTGCCAGCAGTCCTCCGACAGGGTCTATCGGGGAGCTGTTTTTT. Its translation: CASSPPTGSIGELFF. Combining the CDR3 with reference TRBV28 and TRBJ2-2 gives the whole variable domain DVKVTQSSRYLVKRTGEKVFLECVQDMDHENMFWYRQDPGLGLRLIYFSYDVKMKEKGDIPEGYSVSREKKERFSLILESASTNQTSMYLCASSPPTGSIGELFFGEGSRLTVL.